This passage covers 3 T cell receptor beta chains from one sample sequenced in a study of shared clonotypes between healthy human individuals. Clones were read by immunoSEQ multiplex PCR, and TCRdb kept only the in-frame ones, dropping some. The profile shows roughly 1.5 million clones, around 98% of them singletons. Material: naive CD4+ T cells sorted from blood. Noted subset: CD45RA+ positively selected. Every receptor here comes from a young man in good health.

This chain connects TRBV6-6 to TRBJ1-5; D gene unclear. Per germline, CDR1 MNHNY and CDR2 SVGAGI (reference sequence). V lost 4 bases and J 1 base, leaving 14 bases between the germline ends. The CDR3 consists of 16 residues. CDR3 DNA: TGTGCCAGCAGTTCCCGGGAAGGATTAAGCAATCAGCCCCAGCATTTT. Protein sequence: CASSSREGLSNQPQHF.

The chain employs TRBV7-9 and TRBJ1-1, with D perhaps matching TRBD1 (5 bases). From germline, CDR1 is SEHNR and CDR2 FQNEAQ (reference sequence). V was trimmed by 7 bases and J by 1 base, leaving 16 bases between them. CDR3 length: 15 residues. CDR3 residues: CASNLLGGKNTEAFF. CDR3 coding DNA: TGTGCCAGCAACCTCCTTGGGGGGAAGAACACTGAAGCTTTCTTT.

This clone was seen once. This chain joins TRBV9 and TRBJ1-5; 7 bases match TRBD1. The CDR3 extends over 15 amino acids. The trim removed 6 bases at V and 0 bases at J, leaving 6 bases unmatched. Germline V gives CDR1 SGDLS, CDR2 YYNGEE. CDR3 in DNA: TGTGCCAGCACCAGAACAGGGGATAGCAATCAGCCCCAGCATTTT. It codes for CASTRTGDSNQPQHF.